A single sample gave rise to the 2 T cell receptor beta chains below, sequenced in a study of cytomegalovirus exposure and HLA in healthy donors. PCR amplification relied on 60 Vbeta primers (plus 13 Jbeta primers). The data were produced by immunoSEQ multiplex PCR, yet TCRdb's version contains in-frame clones alone and is incomplete. The data show 65,000 to 85,000 clones, roughly 83% seen once. The sequenced sample was PBMCs. All receptors derive from a woman in her 50s in good health and CMV-seronegative.

This chain links TRBV5-1 with TRBJ1-4, with no clear D. Germline CDR1 reads SGHRS; CDR2 reads YFSETQ. The ends were cut back, 4 bases at V and 7 bases at J, with 17 bases in the middle. The CDR3 runs 15 residues. This chain's CDR3 is CASSLAPTTGEKLFF. CDR3 sequence (DNA): TGCGCCAGCAGCCTGGCACCTACGACGGGTGAAAAACTGTTTTTT.

This clone has only one observation. This rearrangement joins TRBV15 to TRBJ2-7; TRBD2 is a possible D gene (6 bases). V lost 0 bases, J lost 3 bases, and 18 bases lay in between. Germline V gene lookup returns CDR1 LNHNV and CDR2 YYDKDF (reference sequence). CDR3 length equals 17 residues. In DNA form, the CDR3 reads TGTGCCACCAGCAGAGATATAGCGGACGGGAATTTCTACGAGCAGTACTTC. Translating gives CATSRDIADGNFYEQYF.